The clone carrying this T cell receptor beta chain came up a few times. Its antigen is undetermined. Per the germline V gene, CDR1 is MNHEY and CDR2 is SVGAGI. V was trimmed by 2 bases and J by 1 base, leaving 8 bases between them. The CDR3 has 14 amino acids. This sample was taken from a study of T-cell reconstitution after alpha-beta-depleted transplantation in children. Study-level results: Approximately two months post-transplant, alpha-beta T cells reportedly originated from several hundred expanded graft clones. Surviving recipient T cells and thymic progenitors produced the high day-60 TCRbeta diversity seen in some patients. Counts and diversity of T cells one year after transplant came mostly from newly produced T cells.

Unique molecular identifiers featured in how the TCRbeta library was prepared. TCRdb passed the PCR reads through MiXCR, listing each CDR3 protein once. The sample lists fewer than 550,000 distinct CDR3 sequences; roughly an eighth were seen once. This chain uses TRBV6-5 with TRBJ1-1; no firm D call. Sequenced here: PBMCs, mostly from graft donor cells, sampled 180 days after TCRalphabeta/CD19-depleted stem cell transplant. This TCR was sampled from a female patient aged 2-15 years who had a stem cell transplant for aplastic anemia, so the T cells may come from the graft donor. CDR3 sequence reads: CASSYAHTNTEAFF. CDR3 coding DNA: TGTGCCAGCAGTTACGCCCATACGAACACTGAAGCTTTCTTT.